A single sample gave rise to the 24 T cell receptor beta chains below, sequenced in a study of cytomegalovirus exposure and HLA in healthy donors. Researchers ran the PCR with 60 Vbeta and 13 Jbeta primers. Generated by immunoSEQ multiplex PCR, the TCRdb table keeps only in-frame clones and is missing some. The data show roughly 150,000 clones, over 70% seen once. Sequenced sample: PBMCs. The receptors were gathered from a woman aged 40 to 55 in good health and CMV-seropositive.

V gene TRBV7-9 combines with J gene TRBJ2-7; D gene uncertain. The CDR3 sequence is 14 residues long. CDR1 SEHNR and CDR2 FQNEAQ come from the germline V gene (reference sequence). V lost 3 bases, J lost 4 bases, and 13 bases lay in between. In DNA form, the CDR3 reads TGTGCCAGCAGCTTCACAGAGCCCTTTTACGAGCAGTACTTC. It specifies CASSFTEPFYEQYF.

The rearrangement links TRBV4-1 to TRBJ2-3, with TRBD2 matching 10 bases. V dropped 0 bases and J dropped 6; count of bases not matched to a gene: 6. CDR3 length equals 16 residues. Germline values: CDR1 MGHRA, CDR2 YSYEKL. CDR3 in amino acids: CASSQESAGGTDTQYF. The CDR3 DNA is TGCGCCAGCAGCCAAGAGTCAGCGGGGGGGACTGATACGCAGTATTTT.

This clone was counted between two and nine times. The chain has TRBV27 and TRBJ1-1; D may be TRBD1 (6 bases). Germline loops: CDR1 MNHEY, CDR2 SMNVEV (reference sequence). Trimming stripped 4 bases from V and 1 base from J, with 19 bases between. This CDR3 comprises 17 residues. In DNA form, the CDR3 reads TGTGCCAGCAGTTCGGGCCGGGACAACGACCGGAACACTGAAGCTTTCTTT. This sequence encodes CASSSGRDNDRNTEAFF.

CDR3 nucleotide sequence: TGTGCCAGCAGTTTATTTGGGGGCAAAGGCTATGGCTACACCTTC. Amino acid sequence: CASSLFGGKGYGYTF. The V and J genes are TRBV27 and TRBJ1-2; TRBD1 might be the D (6 bases). This CDR3 contains 15 residues. CDR1 is MNHEY and CDR2 is SMNVEV in the germline V gene (reference sequence). Trimming shortened V by 1 base and J by 4 bases, and 13 bases separated the two germline ends.

The rearrangement links TRBV7-8 to TRBJ2-1; D may be TRBD2 (6 bases). V lost 0 bases and J lost 6, with 9 bases in between. This CDR3 spans 14 amino acids. CDR1 and CDR2 (germline): SGHVS, FQNEAQ. The CDR3 nucleotides read TGTGCCAGCAGCTTAGCGGAGACTAGCAATGAGCAGTTCTTC. It specifies CASSLAETSNEQFF.

J is TRBJ1-1 and V is TRBV6-5; 8 bases fit TRBD1. Trimming took 6 bases from V and 7 from J; bases not matched to a gene: 4. CDR1 is MNHEY and CDR2 is SVGAGI in the germline V gene. The CDR3 contains 12 residues. The CDR3 spells CASSQGAGEAFF. The CDR3, as DNA: TGTGCCAGCAGCCAGGGGGCGGGTGAAGCTTTCTTT.

The rearrangement links TRBV6-5 to TRBJ2-4, with unresolved D. The V gene's germline CDR1 is MNHEY and CDR2 SVGAGI. The CDR3 consists of 14 residues. Trimming cost V 6 bases and J 0 bases, with 9 bases left between them. The CDR3 DNA reads TGTGCCAGCAGCCAGGCCTTAGCCAAAAACATTCAGTACTTC. Amino acids: CASSQALAKNIQYF.

The genes are TRBV19 and TRBJ2-2, with D uncertain. Germline V lookup: CDR1 LNHDA, CDR2 SQIVND (reference sequence). The CDR3 is 15 residues long. Trimming shortened V by 0 bases and J by 4 bases, and 9 bases separated the two germline ends. In DNA form, the CDR3 reads TGTGCCAGTAGTATAGAGATACAGAGCACCGGGGAGCTGTTTTTT. Protein sequence: CASSIEIQSTGELFF.

The CDR3: CAWSQGVSTEAFF. CDR3 coding DNA: TGTGCCTGGAGTCAGGGGGTTAGCACTGAAGCTTTCTTT. This chain joins TRBV30 and TRBJ1-1; 7 nucleotides match TRBD1. V was clipped by 2 bases and J by 4 bases; unmatched bases: 4. This CDR3 has 13 amino acids. Germline V gene sequence: CDR1 GTSNPN, CDR2 SVGIG (reference sequence).

This chain uses TRBV29-1 with TRBJ2-1, with a tentative D call TRBD2 (6 bases). Germline values: CDR1 SQVTM, CDR2 ANQGSEA. The CDR3 runs 13 residues. Trimming took 7 bases from V and 4 from J, leaving 14 bases between them. Written as DNA, the CDR3 is TGCAGCGCCTCGGGAGAAAAGTACAATGAGCAGTTCTTC. It encodes CSASGEKYNEQFF.

The chain is built from TRBV7-6 and TRBJ2-5; 9 bases align to TRBD2. The CDR3 extends over 18 amino acids. CDR1 and CDR2 (germline): SGHVS, FNYEAQ. Losses at the gene ends were 2 bases for V and 4 bases for J; bases not matched to a gene: 14. The CDR3 region has the DNA TGTGCCAGCAGCTTAACTTTATCTAGCGGGGTTACCGGAGAGACCCAGTACTTC. Translated: CASSLTLSSGVTGETQYF.

The chain has TRBV18 and TRBJ2-7; D uncertain. The germline V gene encodes CDR1 KGHSH and CDR2 LQKENI. This CDR3 region has 13 residues. Trimming cost V 3 bases and J 0 bases, with 6 bases left between them. The CDR3: CASSPSLSYEQYF. CDR3 nucleotides: TGTGCCAGCTCACCCTCCCTCTCCTACGAGCAGTACTTC.

In its sample, this clone was seen a few times. The CDR3 loop is CASSERRSLPQHF. The CDR3 DNA reads as TGTGCCAGCAGTGAAAGGAGGAGTCTGCCCCAGCATTTT. V and J are TRBV6-1 and TRBJ1-5, with unresolved D. Germline CDR1 is MNHNS and CDR2 is SASEGT. This CDR3 contains 13 residues. V dropped 2 bases and J dropped 9 bases, with 11 bases sitting between them.

The rearrangement uses TRBV2 and TRBJ2-7; tentative D call: TRBD2 (6 bases). Germline CDR1 is SNHLY and CDR2 is FYNNEI. This CDR3 spans 12 amino acids. Trimming pared 11 bases from V and 5 bases from J, leaving 16 bases between. The CDR3 spells CAGPGLGNEQYF. In nucleotides, the CDR3 is TGTGCCGGGCCGGGACTCGGGAACGAGCAGTACTTC. The variable domain in full, with the rest retrieved from reference TRBV2 and TRBJ2-7, is EPEVTQTPSHQVTQMGQEVILRCVPISNHLYFYWYRQILGQKVEFLVSFYNNEISEKSEIFDDQFSVERPDGSNFTLKIRSTKLEDSAMYFCAGPGLGNEQYFGPGTRLTVT.

This chain uses TRBV9 with TRBJ1-3; D gene unclear. From germline, CDR1 is SGDLS and CDR2 YYNGEE. V was cut by 0 bases and J by 0 bases, with 7 bases left in between. The CDR3 length is 15 residues. CDR3 amino acids: CASSVAPVSGNTIYF. CDR3 nucleotides: TGTGCCAGCAGCGTAGCCCCAGTCTCTGGAAACACCATATATTTT. Full variable domain (remainder filled in from reference TRBV9 and TRBJ1-3): DSGVTQTPKHLITATGQRVTLRCSPRSGDLSVYWYQQSLDQGLQFLIQYYNGEERAKGNILERFSAQQFPDLHSELNLSSLELGDSALYFCASSVAPVSGNTIYFGEGSWLTVV.

This chain connects TRBV6-6 to TRBJ1-1; TRBD1 agrees at 8 bases. V dropped 2 bases and J dropped 8; count of bases not matched to a gene: 4. Germline assignment: CDR1 MNHNY and CDR2 SVGAGI (reference sequence). The CDR3 is 13 amino acids. DNA for the CDR3: TGTGCCAGCAGTTACCAGGGGGCAAAGGAAGCTTTCTTT. Its protein is CASSYQGAKEAFF.

The chain carries TRBV6-1 and TRBJ1-5, with D tentatively TRBD1 (5 bases). V shed 6 bases and J shed 6 bases, with 15 bases lying between them. The germline V gene encodes CDR1 MNHNS and CDR2 SASEGT. The CDR3 has 14 residues. CDR3 DNA: TGTGCCAGCAGGGAGGGGAGAGGTGGTCAGCCCCAGCATTTT. Encoded protein: CASREGRGGQPQHF.

The CDR3 loop reads CASSQGGAGGPVETQYF. In DNA form, the CDR3 reads TGCGCCAGCAGCCAGGGAGGCGCGGGGGGGCCAGTGGAGACCCAGTACTTC. J is TRBJ2-5 and V is TRBV4-1; 9 nucleotides match TRBD2. V dropped 3 bases and J dropped 5; count of bases not matched to a gene: 13. Germline V lookup: CDR1 MGHRA, CDR2 YSYEKL. This CDR3 is built from 17 residues.

V usage is TRBV7-3 and J usage is TRBJ1-2, with 8 bases aligning to TRBD1. Germline V gene lookup returns CDR1 SGHTA and CDR2 FQGTGA. V lost 4 bases and J lost 7; bases outside the gene matches: 5. The CDR3 extends over 13 amino acids. The CDR3 reads CASSSDRAGGYTF. CDR3 coding DNA: TGTGCCAGCAGCTCGGACAGGGCTGGTGGCTACACCTTC.

The chain uses TRBV10-3 and TRBJ2-1; 10 bases map to TRBD2. Unmatched junction bases numbered 7, after V lost 4 bases and J lost 4 bases. The CDR3 has 16 amino acids. The germline gives CDR1 ENHRY, CDR2 SYGVKD. CDR3 bases: TGTGCCATCAGTGCGAAAACTAGCGGGGCATACAATGAGCAGTTCTTC. Translated, it gives CAISAKTSGAYNEQFF.

The chain uses TRBV6-1 and TRBJ2-2; 9 positions match TRBD1. This CDR3 has 14 amino acids. Germline V CDR1 and CDR2: MNHNS, SASEGT. V dropped 5 bases and J dropped 9; count of bases not matched to a gene: 7. As DNA, the CDR3 is TGTGCCAGCAGTACCGGGACAGGGAACTGGGAGCTGTTTTTT. Its translation: CASSTGTGNWELFF.

This clone was seen only a few times. V is TRBV4-1 and J is TRBJ1-5, with no clear D. V shed 4 bases and J shed 5 bases, with 15 bases lying between them. This CDR3 has 15 residues. Germline assignment: CDR1 MGHRA and CDR2 YSYEKL. The DNA for the CDR3 is TGCGCCAGCAGCCGAACAGAAAACTCTGATCAGCCCCAGCATTTT. It yields the protein CASSRTENSDQPQHF.

This clone turned up a few times. The rearrangement uses TRBV5-6 and TRBJ2-5, with D unresolved. Germline V gives CDR1 SGHDT, CDR2 YYEEEE. V was shortened by 0 bases and J by 4 bases, with 4 bases between the two germline ends. The CDR3 contains 12 residues. The CDR3 here is CASSLALETQYF. CDR3 in DNA: TGTGCCAGCAGCTTGGCCCTAGAGACCCAGTACTTC.

J is TRBJ2-7 and V is TRBV29-1; tentatively, D is TRBD1 (6 bases). The germline gives CDR1 SQVTM, CDR2 ANQGSEA. This CDR3 contains 13 residues. V dropped 2 bases and J dropped 5 bases, with 13 bases sitting between them. CDR3 in DNA: TGCAGCGTTGAATACCCCACAGGGAACGAGCAGTACTTC. It yields the protein CSVEYPTGNEQYF.